The 16 T cell receptor beta chains listed next were all sequenced from one sample in a study of blood T cell repertoires in COVID-19. Using immunoSEQ multiplex PCR, the repertoire was profiled, and TCRdb retains in-frame clones only, with some absent. The table shows 250,000 or so clones, with 86% occurring only once. Sequenced: peripheral blood. The receptors stem from a woman between 25 and 40 years old with active or convalescent COVID-19.

The genes are TRBV9 and TRBJ1-2; unclear D gene. Germline V gene sequence: CDR1 SGDLS, CDR2 YYNGEE. The V and J ends lost 0 bases and 4 bases respectively, with 7 bases between them. CDR3 length: 13 amino acids. CDR3 DNA: TGTGCCAGCAGCGTAGCTACGGGCTATGGCTACACCTTC. Its protein is CASSVATGYGYTF.

The genes are TRBV28 and TRBJ2-7; 7 bases line up with TRBD1. Germline V gene sequence: CDR1 MDHEN, CDR2 SYDVKM. J lost 0 bases, V lost 4 bases, and 0 bases had no gene match. The CDR3 is 13 amino acids. CDR3 amino acids: CASSWDSSYEQYF. CDR3 bases: TGTGCCAGCAGTTGGGACAGCTCCTACGAGCAGTACTTC.

The chain joins TRBV5-1 to TRBJ2-6; D gene unclear. The CDR3 length is 14 residues. Germline CDR1 SGHRS, CDR2 YFSETQ. V was trimmed by 6 bases and J by 2 bases, leaving 9 bases between them. The CDR3 nucleotides are TGCGCCAGCACGGAGATCGCTGGGGCCAACGTCCTGACTTTC. It yields the protein CASTEIAGANVLTF. Full variable domain (remainder filled in from reference TRBV5-1 and TRBJ2-6): KAGVTQTPRYLIKTRGQQVTLSCSPISGHRSVSWYQQTPGQGLQFLFEYFSETQRNKGNFPGRFSGRQFSNSRSEMNVSTLELGDSALYLCASTEIAGANVLTFGAGSRLTVL.

The J gene is TRBJ1-1, the V gene TRBV28; D remains unclear. Trimming pared 8 bases from V and 3 bases from J, leaving 16 bases between. Per germline, CDR1 MDHEN and CDR2 SYDVKM. This CDR3 is 14 amino acids long. The CDR3 region has the DNA TGTGCCAGCGACCGTCGGTTGGGAGACACTGAAGCTTTCTTT. Residues: CASDRRLGDTEAFF.

The V and J genes are TRBV5-5 and TRBJ1-1; perhaps TRBD1 as D (6 bases). The CDR3 runs to 15 residues. V lost 4 bases, J lost 7 bases, and 20 bases lay in between. CDR1 is SGHKS and CDR2 is YYEKEE in the germline V gene (reference sequence). In DNA, the CDR3 is TGTGCCAGCAGCCCCTTCGAGGTGGGGGGGCGTGAAGCTTTCTTT. Protein product: CASSPFEVGGREAFF.

The chain is built from TRBV28 and TRBJ2-1, with 10 bases identical to TRBD2. This CDR3 contains 17 residues. Germline V gives CDR1 MDHEN, CDR2 SYDVKM. With 3 bases clipped from V and 4 bases from J, the junction kept 9 bases outside the gene matches. The CDR3 here is CASSFGASGGLYNEQFF. The CDR3 DNA follows: TGTGCCAGCAGTTTCGGGGCTAGCGGGGGCCTATACAATGAGCAGTTCTTC.

This chain joins TRBV6-6 and TRBJ2-5; TRBD1 matches at 9 bases. Germline V gene sequence: CDR1 MNHNY, CDR2 SVGAGI (reference sequence). The CDR3 is 15 residues long. V gave up 4 bases and J gave up 5 bases; unmatched junction bases: 8. The CDR3, as DNA: TGTGCCAGCAGTTCCCAGGGACAGGGCGGGGAGACCCAGTACTTC. This encodes CASSSQGQGGETQYF.

This clone was recorded only once. The rearrangement joins TRBV30 to TRBJ1-5; 7 nucleotides align to TRBD1. In germline, CDR1 is GTSNPN, CDR2 SVGIG (reference sequence). The CDR3 runs to 14 residues. V shed 4 bases, J shed 4 bases, and the junction held 7 bases outside the gene matches. The CDR3: CAWTRTGLNQPQHF. CDR3 DNA: TGTGCCTGGACTCGGACAGGCTTAAATCAGCCCCAGCATTTT.

The rearrangement uses TRBV6-5 and TRBJ1-4, with 10 bases lining up with TRBD1. Trimming took 5 bases from V and 7 from J; bases not matched to a gene: 4. The CDR3 extends over 14 amino acids. The germline V gene encodes CDR1 MNHEY and CDR2 SVGAGI. CDR3 sequence reads: CASSPGQGGEKLFF. In DNA form, the CDR3 reads TGTGCCAGCAGTCCCGGACAGGGGGGTGAAAAACTGTTTTTT.

The V gene is TRBV30, the J gene TRBJ2-7, with 7 positions matching TRBD1. Germline V gene lookup returns CDR1 GTSNPN and CDR2 SVGIG (reference sequence). The V and J ends lost 1 base and 1 base, in that order; junction bases with no gene match: 7. CDR3 size: 15 residues. The CDR3 is CAWSGTGLSSYEQYF. CDR3 sequence (DNA): TGTGCCTGGAGTGGGACAGGCCTAAGTTCCTACGAGCAGTACTTC.

The J gene is TRBJ2-1, the V gene TRBV5-1; 10 bases fit TRBD2. The CDR3 covers 15 residues. Germline V gene sequence: CDR1 SGHRS, CDR2 YFSETQ. V was pared by 4 bases and J by 4 bases, with 5 bases of the junction left unmatched. The CDR3 region is CASSAGTSVYNEQFF. The CDR3 nucleotides read TGCGCCAGCAGCGCCGGGACTAGCGTTTACAATGAGCAGTTCTTC. The entire variable domain, with the rest obtained from reference TRBV5-1 and TRBJ2-1, is as follows: KAGVTQTPRYLIKTRGQQVTLSCSPISGHRSVSWYQQTPGQGLQFLFEYFSETQRNKGNFPGRFSGRQFSNSRSEMNVSTLELGDSALYLCASSAGTSVYNEQFFGPGTRLTVL.

V gene TRBV12-3 or TRBV12-4 combines with J gene TRBJ2-7; a possible D gene is TRBD1 (6 bases). The CDR3 consists of 13 residues. Trimming removed 2 bases from V and 6 bases from J, with 11 bases in between. CDR3 sequence: CASSLLGAREQYF. The CDR3 DNA reads as TGTGCCAGCAGTTTATTGGGGGCTCGCGAGCAGTACTTC.

J is TRBJ1-3 and V is TRBV7-2; D perhaps matches TRBD1 (5 bases). The V gene lost 4 bases and the J gene lost 4 bases, with 8 bases spanning the gap. CDR3 length: 13 amino acids. Germline CDR1 and CDR2: SGHTA and FQGNSA. The CDR3 spells CASSSQGGNTIYF. CDR3 nucleotide sequence: TGTGCCAGCAGCTCGCAGGGAGGAAACACCATATATTTT.

V and J are TRBV7-2 and TRBJ2-5; 9 bases line up with TRBD2. This CDR3 contains 14 residues. The germline V gene has CDR1 SGHTA and CDR2 FQGNSA. J gave up 3 bases and V 5 bases, and 4 bases lay outside the gene matches. In DNA form, the CDR3 reads TGTGCCAGCAGCACCCGACTAGCGGAAGAGACCCAGTACTTC. It is translated as CASSTRLAEETQYF.

This rearrangement joins TRBV18 to TRBJ2-1; D is perhaps TRBD2 (5 bases). The V gene's germline CDR1 is KGHSH and CDR2 LQKENI. This CDR3 is 14 amino acids long. The V end lost 6 bases, the J end lost 5 bases, and 14 bases lay between the germline ends. The DNA for the CDR3 is TGTGCCAGCTCGCCCCCACTAGAAAACAATGAGCAGTTCTTC. It translates to CASSPPLENNEQFF.

The genes are TRBV7-3 and TRBJ2-1, with 12 bases lining up with TRBD2. After removal of 2 bases from V and 6 bases from J, the junction contained 2 bases not matched to a gene. The CDR3 is 15 amino acids. Germline V gene sequence: CDR1 SGHTA, CDR2 FQGTGA. The DNA of the CDR3 is TGTGCCAGCAGCTTAGGACTAGCGGGGCTCAATGAGCAGTTCTTC. Amino acids: CASSLGLAGLNEQFF.